This TCR beta chain was recovered during a study of blood T cell repertoires in COVID-19. The count of this clone is one. Per the study methods: Reference gene primer amplification gave estimated nucleated cell counts. Sequencing used immunoSEQ multiplex PCR; TCRdb keeps in-frame clones, though not all of them. From that table come the V and J calls and clone size; the DNA was used to work out D and trimming. Of approximately 260,000 clones listed, approximately 80% are singletons. Trimming took off 4 bases at V and 6 bases at J, with 9 bases between the two ends. Germline CDR1 DFQATT, CDR2 SNEGSKA (reference sequence). This CDR3 is built from 11 residues.

This TCR was sampled from a woman aged 40 to 50 with active or convalescent COVID-19. The chain couples TRBV20-1 to TRBJ1-1; D unresolved. Sequencing input: peripheral blood. The CDR3 DNA sequence: TGCAGTGCTATTCCGGGAGCTGAAGCTTTCTTT. Translated, it gives CSAIPGAEAFF.